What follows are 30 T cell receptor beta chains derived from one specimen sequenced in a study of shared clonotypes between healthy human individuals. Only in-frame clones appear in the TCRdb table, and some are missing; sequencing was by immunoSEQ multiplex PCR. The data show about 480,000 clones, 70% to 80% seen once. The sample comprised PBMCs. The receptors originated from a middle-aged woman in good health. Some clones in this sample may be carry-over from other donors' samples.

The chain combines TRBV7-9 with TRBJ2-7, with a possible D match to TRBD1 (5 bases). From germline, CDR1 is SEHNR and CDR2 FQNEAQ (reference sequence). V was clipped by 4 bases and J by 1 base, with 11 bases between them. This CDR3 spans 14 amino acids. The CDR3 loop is CASSSRTRSYEQYF. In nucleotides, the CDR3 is TGTGCCAGCAGCTCCCGGACAAGATCCTACGAGCAGTACTTC.

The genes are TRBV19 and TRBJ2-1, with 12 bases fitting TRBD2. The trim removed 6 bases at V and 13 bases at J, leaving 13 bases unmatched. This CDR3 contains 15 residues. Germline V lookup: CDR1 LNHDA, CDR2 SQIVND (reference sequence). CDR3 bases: TGTGCCAGTAGCCCTCGGGGACTAGCGGGCACGGTTCAGTTCTTC. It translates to CASSPRGLAGTVQFF.

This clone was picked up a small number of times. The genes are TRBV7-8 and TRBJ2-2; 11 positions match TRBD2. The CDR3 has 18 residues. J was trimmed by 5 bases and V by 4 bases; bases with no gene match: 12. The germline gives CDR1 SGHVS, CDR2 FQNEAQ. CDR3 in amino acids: CASSSLRVAGGMTGELFF. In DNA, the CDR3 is TGTGCCAGCAGCTCCCTTAGGGTAGCGGGAGGGATGACCGGGGAGCTGTTTTTT.

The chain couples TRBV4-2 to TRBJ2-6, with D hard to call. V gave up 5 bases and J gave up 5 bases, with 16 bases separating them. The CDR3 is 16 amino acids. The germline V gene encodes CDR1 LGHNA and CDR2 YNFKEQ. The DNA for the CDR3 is TGTGCCAGCAGCGATAGAGAACAAAGTCGGGCCAACGTCCTGACTTTC. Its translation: CASSDREQSRANVLTF.

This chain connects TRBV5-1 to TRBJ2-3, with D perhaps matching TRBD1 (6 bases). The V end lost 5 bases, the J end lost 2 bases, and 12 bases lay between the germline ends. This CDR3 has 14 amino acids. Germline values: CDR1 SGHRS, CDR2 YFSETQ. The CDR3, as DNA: TGCGCCAGCAGAGGGGACACTTCCACAGATACGCAGTATTTT. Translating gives CASRGDTSTDTQYF.

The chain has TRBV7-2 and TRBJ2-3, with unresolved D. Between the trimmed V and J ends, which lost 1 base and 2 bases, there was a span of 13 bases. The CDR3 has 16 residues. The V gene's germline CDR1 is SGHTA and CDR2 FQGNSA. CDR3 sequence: CASSLGKGIPTDTQYF. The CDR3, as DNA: TGTGCCAGCAGCTTAGGTAAAGGGATCCCCACAGATACGCAGTATTTT.

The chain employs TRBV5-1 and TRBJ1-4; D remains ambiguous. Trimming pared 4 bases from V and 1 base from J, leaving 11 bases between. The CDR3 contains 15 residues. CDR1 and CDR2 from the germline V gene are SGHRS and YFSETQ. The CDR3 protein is CASSAGRGTNEKLFF. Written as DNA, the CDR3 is TGCGCCAGCAGCGCCGGACGGGGAACTAATGAAAAACTGTTTTTT.

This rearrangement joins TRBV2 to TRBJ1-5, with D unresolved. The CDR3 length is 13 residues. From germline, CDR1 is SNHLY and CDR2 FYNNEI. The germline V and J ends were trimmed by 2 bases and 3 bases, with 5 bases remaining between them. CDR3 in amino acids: CASSEMINQPQHF. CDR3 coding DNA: TGTGCCAGCAGTGAAATGATCAATCAGCCCCAGCATTTT.

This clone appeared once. The CDR3 loop reads CASSSRPRYEQYF. The CDR3 coding sequence is TGTGCCAGCAGCTCCCGACCCCGGTACGAGCAGTACTTC. J is TRBJ2-7 and V is TRBV7-2; unclear D gene. The germline V gene encodes CDR1 SGHTA and CDR2 FQGNSA. CDR3 length equals 13 residues. Trimming took 4 bases from V and 4 from J, leaving 11 bases between them.

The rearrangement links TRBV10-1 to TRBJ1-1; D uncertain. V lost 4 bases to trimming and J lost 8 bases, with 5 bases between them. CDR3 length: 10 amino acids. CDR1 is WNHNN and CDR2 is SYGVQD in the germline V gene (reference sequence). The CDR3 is CASSGGEAFF. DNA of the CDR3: TGCGCCAGCAGTGGAGGGGAAGCTTTCTTT.

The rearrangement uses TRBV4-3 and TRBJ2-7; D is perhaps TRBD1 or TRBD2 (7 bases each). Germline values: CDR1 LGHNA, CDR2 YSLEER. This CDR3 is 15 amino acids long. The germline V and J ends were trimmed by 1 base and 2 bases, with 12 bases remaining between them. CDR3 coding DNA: TGCGCCAGCAGCCAAGCCCCAGGGGGGGCCTACGAGCAGTACTTC. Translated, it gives CASSQAPGGAYEQYF.

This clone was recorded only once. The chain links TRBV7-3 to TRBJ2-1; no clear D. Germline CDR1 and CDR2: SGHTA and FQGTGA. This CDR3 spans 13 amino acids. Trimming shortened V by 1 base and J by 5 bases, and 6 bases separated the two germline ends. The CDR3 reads CASSLSPNNEQFF. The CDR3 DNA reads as TGTGCCAGCAGCTTAAGTCCTAACAATGAGCAGTTCTTC. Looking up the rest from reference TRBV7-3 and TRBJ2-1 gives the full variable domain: GAGVSQTPSNKVTEKGKYVELRCDPISGHTALYWYRQSLGQGPEFLIYFQGTGAADDSGLPNDRFFAVRPEGSVSTLKIQRTERGDSAVYLCASSLSPNNEQFFGPGTRLTVL.

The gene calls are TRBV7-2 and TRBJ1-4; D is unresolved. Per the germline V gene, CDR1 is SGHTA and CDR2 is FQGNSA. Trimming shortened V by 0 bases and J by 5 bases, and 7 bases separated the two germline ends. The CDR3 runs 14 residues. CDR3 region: CASSLAAQNEKLFF. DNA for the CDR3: TGTGCCAGCAGCTTAGCGGCCCAAAATGAAAAACTGTTTTTT. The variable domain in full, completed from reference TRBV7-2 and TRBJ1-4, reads GAGVSQSPSNKVTEKGKDVELRCDPISGHTALYWYRQSLGQGLEFLIYFQGNSAPDKSGLPSDRFSAERTGGSVSTLTIQRTQQEDSAVYLCASSLAAQNEKLFFGSGTQLSVL.

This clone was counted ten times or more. The CDR3 spells CASSVSGWIDNEQFF. The DNA for the CDR3 is TGTGCCAGCAGCGTGAGTGGGTGGATTGACAATGAGCAGTTCTTC. The rearrangement links TRBV9 to TRBJ2-1; D call uncertain. The CDR3 runs to 15 residues. Between the trimmed V and J ends, which lost 2 bases and 5 bases, there was a span of 14 bases. The germline V gene has CDR1 SGDLS and CDR2 YYNGEE.

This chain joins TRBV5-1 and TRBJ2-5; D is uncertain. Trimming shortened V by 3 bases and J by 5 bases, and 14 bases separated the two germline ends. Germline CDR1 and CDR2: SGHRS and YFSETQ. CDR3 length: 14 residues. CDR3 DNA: TGCGCCAGCAGCTCCGGATTGGCGAGCGAGACCCAGTACTTC. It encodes CASSSGLASETQYF. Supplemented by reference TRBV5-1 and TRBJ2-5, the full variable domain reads KAGVTQTPRYLIKTRGQQVTLSCSPISGHRSVSWYQQTPGQGLQFLFEYFSETQRNKGNFPGRFSGRQFSNSRSEMNVSTLELGDSALYLCASSSGLASETQYFGPGTRLLVL.

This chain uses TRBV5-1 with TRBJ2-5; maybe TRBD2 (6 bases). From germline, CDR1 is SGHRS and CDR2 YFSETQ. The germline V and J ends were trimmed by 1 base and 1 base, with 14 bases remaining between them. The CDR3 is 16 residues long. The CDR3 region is CASSLWLSGGQETQYF. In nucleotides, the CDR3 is TGCGCCAGCAGCTTGTGGCTCTCCGGGGGCCAAGAGACCCAGTACTTC.

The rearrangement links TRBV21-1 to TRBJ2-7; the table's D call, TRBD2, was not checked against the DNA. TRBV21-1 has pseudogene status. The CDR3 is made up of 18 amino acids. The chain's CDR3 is CASNIPGLAGGPRYEQYF. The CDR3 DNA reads TGTGCCAGCAACATACCCGGACTAGCGGGAGGGCCGAGGTACGAGCAGTACTTC.

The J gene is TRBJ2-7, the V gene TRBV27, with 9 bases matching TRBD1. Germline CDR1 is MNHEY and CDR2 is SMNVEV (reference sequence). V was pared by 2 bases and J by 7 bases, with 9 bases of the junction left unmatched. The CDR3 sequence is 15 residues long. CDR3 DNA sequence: TGTGCCAGCAGTTTACCCGGGACAGGGAAAGGTGAGCAGTACTTC. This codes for CASSLPGTGKGEQYF.

The CDR3 is CASSTRDRNTGELFF. CDR3 coding DNA: TGTGCCAGCAGCACCCGGGACAGAAACACCGGGGAGCTGTTTTTT. The gene calls are TRBV9 and TRBJ2-2; 7 bases map to TRBD1. V shed 4 bases and J 2 bases; nucleotides not matched to a gene: 5. This CDR3 comprises 15 residues. Per the germline V gene, CDR1 is SGDLS and CDR2 is YYNGEE.

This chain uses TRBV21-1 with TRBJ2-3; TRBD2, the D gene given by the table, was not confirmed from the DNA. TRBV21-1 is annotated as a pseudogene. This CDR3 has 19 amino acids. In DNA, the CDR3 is TGTGCCAGCAGCAAAAACCCACTAGCGGGAGCCCGGACCACAGATACGCAGTATTTT. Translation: CASSKNPLAGARTTDTQYF.

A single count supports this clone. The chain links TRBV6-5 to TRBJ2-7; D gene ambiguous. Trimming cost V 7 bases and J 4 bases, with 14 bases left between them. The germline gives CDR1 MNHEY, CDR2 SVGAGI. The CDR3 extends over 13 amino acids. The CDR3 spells CASTVKIRYEQYF. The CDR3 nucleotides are TGTGCCAGCACGGTGAAGATTCGGTACGAGCAGTACTTC.

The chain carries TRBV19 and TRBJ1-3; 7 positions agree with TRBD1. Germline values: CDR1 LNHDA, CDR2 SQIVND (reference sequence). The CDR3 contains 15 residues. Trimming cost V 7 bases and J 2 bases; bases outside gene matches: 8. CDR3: CASTDFTGAGNTIYF. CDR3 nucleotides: TGTGCCAGTACGGACTTTACAGGGGCTGGAAACACCATATATTTT.

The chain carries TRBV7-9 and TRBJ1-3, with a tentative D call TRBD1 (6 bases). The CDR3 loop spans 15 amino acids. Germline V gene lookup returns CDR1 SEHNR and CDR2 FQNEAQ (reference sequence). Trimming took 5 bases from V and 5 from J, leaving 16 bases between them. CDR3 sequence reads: CASSPRWGPRNTIYF. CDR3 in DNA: TGTGCCAGCAGCCCACGTTGGGGGCCCAGAAACACCATATATTTT.

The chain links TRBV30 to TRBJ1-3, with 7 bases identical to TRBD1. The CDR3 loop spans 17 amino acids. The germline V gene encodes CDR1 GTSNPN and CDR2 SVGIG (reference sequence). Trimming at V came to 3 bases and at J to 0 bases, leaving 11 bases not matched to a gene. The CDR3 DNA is TGTGCCTGGAGGACATGGGACAGCTCATTCTCTGGAAACACCATATATTTT. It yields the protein CAWRTWDSSFSGNTIYF.

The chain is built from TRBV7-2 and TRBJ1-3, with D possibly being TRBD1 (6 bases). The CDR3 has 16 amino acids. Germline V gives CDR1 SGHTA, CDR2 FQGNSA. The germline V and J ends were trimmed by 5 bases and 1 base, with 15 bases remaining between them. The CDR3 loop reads CASSQGGAGSGNTIYF. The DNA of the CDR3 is TGTGCCAGCAGCCAAGGGGGGGCTGGGTCTGGAAACACCATATATTTT.

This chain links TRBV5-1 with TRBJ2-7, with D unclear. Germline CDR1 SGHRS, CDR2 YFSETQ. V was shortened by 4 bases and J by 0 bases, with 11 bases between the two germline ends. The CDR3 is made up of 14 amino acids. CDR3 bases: TGCGCCAGCAGCAATAAGACCTCCTCCTACGAGCAGTACTTC. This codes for CASSNKTSSYEQYF.

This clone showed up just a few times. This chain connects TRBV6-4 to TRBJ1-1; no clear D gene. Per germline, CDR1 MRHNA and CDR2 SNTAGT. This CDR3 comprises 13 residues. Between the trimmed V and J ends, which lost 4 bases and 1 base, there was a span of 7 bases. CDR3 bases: TGTGCCAGCAGTGCCGGGGAGAACACTGAAGCTTTCTTT. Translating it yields CASSAGENTEAFF.

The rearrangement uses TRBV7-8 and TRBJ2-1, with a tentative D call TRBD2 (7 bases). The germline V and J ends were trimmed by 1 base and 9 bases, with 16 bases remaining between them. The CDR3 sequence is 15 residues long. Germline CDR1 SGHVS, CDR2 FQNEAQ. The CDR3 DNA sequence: TGTGCCAGCAGCTTAGGGGGGGGCACTTTCGGTGAGCAGTTCTTC. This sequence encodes CASSLGGGTFGEQFF.

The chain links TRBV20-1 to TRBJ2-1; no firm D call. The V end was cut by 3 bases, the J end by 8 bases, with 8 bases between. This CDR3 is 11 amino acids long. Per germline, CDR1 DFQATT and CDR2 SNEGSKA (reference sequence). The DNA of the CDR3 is TGCAGTGCTAGGGGTCTCGATGAGCAGTTCTTC. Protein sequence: CSARGLDEQFF.

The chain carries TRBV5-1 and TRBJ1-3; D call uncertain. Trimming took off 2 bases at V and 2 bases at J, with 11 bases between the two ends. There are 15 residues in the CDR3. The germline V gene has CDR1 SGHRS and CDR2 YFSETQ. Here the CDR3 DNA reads TGCGCCAGCAGCTTTGCCGGGGATGCTGGAAACACCATATATTTT. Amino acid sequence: CASSFAGDAGNTIYF.